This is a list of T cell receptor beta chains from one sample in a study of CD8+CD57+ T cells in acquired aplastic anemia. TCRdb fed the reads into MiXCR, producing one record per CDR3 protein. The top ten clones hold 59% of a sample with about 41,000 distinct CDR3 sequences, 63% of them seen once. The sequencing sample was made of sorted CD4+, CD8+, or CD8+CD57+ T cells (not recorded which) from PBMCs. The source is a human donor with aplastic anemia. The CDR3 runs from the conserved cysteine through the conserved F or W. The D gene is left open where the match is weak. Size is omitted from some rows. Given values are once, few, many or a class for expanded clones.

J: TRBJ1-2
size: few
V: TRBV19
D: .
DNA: TGTGCCAGTAGTAGCTACCAGGGCTATGGCTACACCTTC
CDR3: CASSSYQGYGYTF

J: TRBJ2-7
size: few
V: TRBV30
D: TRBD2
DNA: TGTGCCTGGAGTGTCGCTAGCGGGCACTACGAGCAGTACTTC
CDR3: CAWSVASGHYEQYF

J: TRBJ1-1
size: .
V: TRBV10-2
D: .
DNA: TGCGCCAGCTCTGGGGGGTGGGTCACTGAAGCTTTCTTT
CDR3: CASSGGWVTEAFF

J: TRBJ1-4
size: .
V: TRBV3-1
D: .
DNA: TGTGCCAGCAGCCGAGAGGGACAAGGGTTTGTCAAACTGTTTTTT
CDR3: CASSREGQGFVKLFF

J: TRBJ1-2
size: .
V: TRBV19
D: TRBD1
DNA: TGTGCCAGTAGTGCTACAGGGGCTGCAGGCTACACCTTC
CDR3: CASSATGAAGYTF

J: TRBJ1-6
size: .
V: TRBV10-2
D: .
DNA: TGCGCCAGCGCAAAGAACAGGGCAGAATGGGGTTCACCCCTCCACTTT
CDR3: CASAKNRAEWGSPLHF

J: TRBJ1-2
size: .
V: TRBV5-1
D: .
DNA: TGCGCCAGCAGCGATGACACAATCTATGGCTACACCTTC
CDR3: CASSDDTIYGYTF

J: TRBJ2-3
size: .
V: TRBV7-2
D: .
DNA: TGTGCCAGCAGTACCGGAGATACGCAGTATTTT
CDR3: CASSTGDTQYF

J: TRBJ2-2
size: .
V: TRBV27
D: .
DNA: TGTGCCAGCAATTCGGTTGGGAGTTACACCGGGGAGCTGTTTTTT
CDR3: CASNSVGSYTGELFF

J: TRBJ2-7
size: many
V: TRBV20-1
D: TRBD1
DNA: TGCAGTGCTAGGACAGGGTGCGAGCAGTACTTC
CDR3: CSARTGCEQYF

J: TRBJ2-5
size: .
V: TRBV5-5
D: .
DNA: TGTGCCAGCAGTTCAGAAGGTGGGACACCGAAAGAGACCCAGTACTTC
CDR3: CASSSEGGTPKETQYF

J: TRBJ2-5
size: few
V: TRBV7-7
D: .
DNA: TGTGCTAGCAGCTTGGGCAGCCAAGAGACCCAGTACTTC
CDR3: CASSLGSQETQYF

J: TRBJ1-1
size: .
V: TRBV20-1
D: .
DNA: TGCAGTGCTAGTCCCCATGCGAACACTGAAGCTTTCTTT
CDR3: CSASPHANTEAFF

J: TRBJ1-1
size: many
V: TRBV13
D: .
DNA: TGTGCCAGCAGCTTCCGCGGACCCGGGAACACTGAAGCTTTCTTT
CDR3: CASSFRGPGNTEAFF

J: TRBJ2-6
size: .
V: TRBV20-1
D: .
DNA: TGCAGTGCTAGACTCTCTGGGGCCAACGTCCTGACTTTC
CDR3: CSARLSGANVLTF

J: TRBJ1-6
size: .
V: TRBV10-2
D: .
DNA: TGCGCCAGCAGTGAGTCGATACAGGGAGATTCACCCCTCCACTTT
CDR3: CASSESIQGDSPLHF

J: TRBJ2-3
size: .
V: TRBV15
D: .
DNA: TGTGCCACCAGCAGGGACCCTCGGGATACGCAGTATTTT
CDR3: CATSRDPRDTQYF

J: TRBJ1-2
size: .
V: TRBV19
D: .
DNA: TGTGCCAGTAGTATTGACTATGGCTACACCTTC
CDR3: CASSIDYGYTF

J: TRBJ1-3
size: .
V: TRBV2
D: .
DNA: TGTGCCAGCAGTATCACCGGACGGAACTCTGGAAACACCATATATTTT
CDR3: CASSITGRNSGNTIYF

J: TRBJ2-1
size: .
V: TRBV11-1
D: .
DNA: TGTGCCAGCAGTGCTGGACCGATGAGGGACAATGAGCAGTTCTTC
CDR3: CASSAGPMRDNEQFF

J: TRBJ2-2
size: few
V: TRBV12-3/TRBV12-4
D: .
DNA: TGTGCCAGCAGTTTAGCAGGAGAGCCGGGTTGGAACACCGGGGAGCTGTTTTTT
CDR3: CASSLAGEPGWNTGELFF

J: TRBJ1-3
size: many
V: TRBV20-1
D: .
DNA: TGCAGTGCTAGAGTGGACAGCAACTCTGGAAACACCATATATTTT
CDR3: CSARVDSNSGNTIYF

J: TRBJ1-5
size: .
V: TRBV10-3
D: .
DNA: TGTGCCATCAGGGAGACACATGATAAGCCCCAGCATTTT
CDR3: CAIRETHDKPQHF

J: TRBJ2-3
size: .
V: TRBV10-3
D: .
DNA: TGTGCCATCAGTGACGAATCCACAGATACGCAGTATTTT
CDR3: CAISDESTDTQYF

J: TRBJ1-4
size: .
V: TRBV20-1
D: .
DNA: TGCAGTGCTTTCGGCAGGGACGCGAATGGAAAACTGTTTTTT
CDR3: CSAFGRDANGKLFF

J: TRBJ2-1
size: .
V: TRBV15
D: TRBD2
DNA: TGTGCCACCAGCAAGGTTGGGGGGGAGTTTAGGTACAATGAGCAGTTCTTC
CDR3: CATSKVGGEFRYNEQFF

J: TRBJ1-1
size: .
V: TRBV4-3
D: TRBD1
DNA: TGCGCCAGCGGAGGGGGGCAGGGGGCTACTGAAGCTTTCTTT
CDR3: CASGGGQGATEAFF

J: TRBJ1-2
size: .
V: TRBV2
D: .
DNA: TGTGCCAGCAACGAGCGACAGTACTATGGCTACACCTTC
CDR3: CASNERQYYGYTF

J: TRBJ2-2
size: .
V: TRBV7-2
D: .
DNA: TGTGCCAGCAGCTTACACCGGGGAAACACCGGGGAGCTGTTTTTT
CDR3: CASSLHRGNTGELFF

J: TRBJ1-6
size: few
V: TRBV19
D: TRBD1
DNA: TGTGCCAGTAGCTTTGGGACAGGGGATAATTCACCCCTCCACTTT
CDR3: CASSFGTGDNSPLHF

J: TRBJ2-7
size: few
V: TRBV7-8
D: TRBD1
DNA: TGTGCCAGCAGCTCCCCGGGACAGCTTTACGAGCAGTACTTC
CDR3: CASSSPGQLYEQYF

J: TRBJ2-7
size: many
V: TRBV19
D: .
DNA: TGTGCCAGTGGTCCAGGGGGGGCCTCCTACGAGCAGTACTTC
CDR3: CASGPGGASYEQYF

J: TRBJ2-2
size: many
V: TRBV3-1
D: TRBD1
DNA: TGTGCCAGCAGCCCCGGGACAGCGAACACCGGGGAGCTGTTTTTT
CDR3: CASSPGTANTGELFF

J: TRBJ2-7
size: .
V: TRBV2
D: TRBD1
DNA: TGTGCCAGCGATAGGACAGGGGTAAGCGAGCAGTACTTC
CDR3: CASDRTGVSEQYF

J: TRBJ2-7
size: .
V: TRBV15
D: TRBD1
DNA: TGTGCCACCAGCCTGGGACAGGGGATTTCCTACGAGCAGTACTTC
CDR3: CATSLGQGISYEQYF

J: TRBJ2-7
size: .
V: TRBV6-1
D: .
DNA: TGTGCCAGCAGTCCACCGGTAAGCTACGAGCAGTACTTC
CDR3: CASSPPVSYEQYF

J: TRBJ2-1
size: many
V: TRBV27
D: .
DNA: TGTGCCAGCAGTCCCTCCGGGAACAACAATGAGCAGTTCTTC
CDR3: CASSPSGNNNEQFF

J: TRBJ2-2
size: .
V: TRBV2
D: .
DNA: TGTGCCAGCAGTGGGGCAGCGAGAGCCGGGGAGCTGTTTTTT
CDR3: CASSGAARAGELFF

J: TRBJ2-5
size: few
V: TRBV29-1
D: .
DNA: TGCAGCGTTGAGTGGGGCCAAGAGACCCAGTACTTC
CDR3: CSVEWGQETQYF

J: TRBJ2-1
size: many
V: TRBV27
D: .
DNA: TGTGCCAGCAGTTTATCCAGGATCTATGAGCAGTTCTTC
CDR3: CASSLSRIYEQFF

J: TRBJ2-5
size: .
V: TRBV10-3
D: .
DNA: TGTGCCATCAGTGACCCTGTGGTGGGGATCTTTTACTTC
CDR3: CAISDPVVGIFYF

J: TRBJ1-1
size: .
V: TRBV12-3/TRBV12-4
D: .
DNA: TGTGCCAGCAGTGTCAGCCGAGGGGAAGCTTTCTTT
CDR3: CASSVSRGEAFF